The 20 T cell receptor beta chains listed next were all sequenced from one sample in a study of STAT3 mutations in large granular lymphocyte leukemia. Findings and limits, study-wide: Every T-cell large granular lymphocyte leukemia patient had at least one immunodominant TCR beta clonotype.

Using immunoSEQ multiplex PCR, the repertoire was profiled, and TCRdb retains in-frame clones only, with some absent. Altogether about 3,800 clones are present, about 39% being singletons, with the ten largest covering approximately 85%. Their antigens remain unidentified. Sequenced material: peripheral blood mononuclear cells. The receptors derive from a man between 60 and 75 years old with T-cell large granular lymphocyte leukemia. Some clones in this sample may be carry-over from other donors' samples.

This clone occurred a few times. This chain uses TRBV6-6 with TRBJ2-3; 10 nucleotides line up with TRBD2. This CDR3 has 14 residues. Trimming cost V 7 bases and J 5 bases; bases outside gene matches: 6. Per germline, CDR1 MNHNY and CDR2 SVGAGI (reference sequence). CDR3 sequence reads: CASTIAGGGDTQYF. The CDR3 coding sequence is TGTGCCAGCACCATAGCGGGAGGAGGAGATACGCAGTATTTT.

The CDR3 bases are TGTGCCAGCTCACCACAAAGAACAGGGGGTTCTGGGGCCAACGTCCTGACTTTC. Translating gives CASSPQRTGGSGANVLTF. The gene calls are TRBV18 and TRBJ2-6; 8 bases map to TRBD1. This CDR3 spans 18 amino acids. V dropped 1 base and J dropped 1; count of bases not matched to a gene: 6. The germline gives CDR1 KGHSH, CDR2 LQKENI.

The chain has TRBV30 and TRBJ2-7; D not resolved. The CDR3 has 13 residues. V was trimmed by 0 bases and J by 1 base, leaving 7 bases between them. CDR1 is GTSNPN, CDR2 SVGIG, per germline (reference sequence). The DNA for the CDR3 is TGTGCCTGGAGTGTATCCTTATCCTACGAGCAGTACTTC. Translating gives CAWSVSLSYEQYF.

DNA for the CDR3: TGTGCCAGCAGTTCACTAGACCGGGGTCCCGACGAGCAGTACGTC. Its translation: CASSSLDRGPDEQYV. The V and J genes are TRBV6-9 and TRBJ2-7, with a possible D match to TRBD2 (5 bases). The CDR3 sequence is 15 residues long. The ends were cut back, 4 bases at V and 5 bases at J, with 18 bases in the middle. Germline CDR1 MNHGY, CDR2 SVAAGI.

The table lists this clone with a count of one. The rearrangement uses TRBV29-1 and TRBJ2-1; 7 bases line up with TRBD1. The germline V gene has CDR1 SQVTM and CDR2 ANQGSEA. CDR3 length equals 14 residues. With V trimmed by 3 bases and J by 8 bases, 10 bases remained unmatched. The CDR3 DNA reads TGCAGCGTTGAGGGGACAGCTTTGTTCTATGAGCAGTTCTTC. It specifies CSVEGTALFYEQFF.

The chain employs TRBV28 and TRBJ1-1; a possible D gene is TRBD1 (6 bases). Per the germline V gene, CDR1 is MDHEN and CDR2 is SYDVKM. The CDR3 consists of 15 residues. The ends were cut back, 6 bases at V and 0 bases at J, with 14 bases in the middle. The CDR3 region has the DNA TGTGCCAGCAGCCCCTTGGGGGCTTTGAACACTGAAGCTTTCTTT. It is translated as CASSPLGALNTEAFF.

CDR3 sequence reads: CASSELAGSQETQYF. Here the CDR3 DNA reads TGCGCCAGCAGCGAACTAGCGGGGTCCCAAGAGACCCAGTACTTC. The J gene is TRBJ2-5, the V gene TRBV5-1; 10 bases are shared with TRBD2. Trimming cost V 4 bases and J 1 base; bases outside gene matches: 4. CDR3 size: 15 residues. Germline V gene data show CDR1 as SGHRS and CDR2 as YFSETQ.

This chain joins TRBV5-4 and TRBJ1-4; TRBD1 aligns across 8 bases. The CDR3 covers 14 residues. The ends lost 4 bases at V and 8 bases at J; junction bases unmatched: 7. Per the germline V gene, CDR1 is SGHNT and CDR2 is YYREEE (reference sequence). CDR3 nucleotides: TGTGCCAGCAGCGTAAACAGGGGGTTCGAAAAACTGTTTTTT. Residues: CASSVNRGFEKLFF. Together with reference TRBV5-4 and TRBJ1-4, the CDR3 gives the full variable domain: ETGVTQSPTHLIKTRGQQVTLRCSSQSGHNTVSWYQQALGQGPQFIFQYYREEENGRGNFPPRFSGLQFPNYSSELNVNALELDDSALYLCASSVNRGFEKLFFGSGTQLSVL.

This clone has only a few counts. The chain has TRBV6-1 and TRBJ1-5; tentative D call: TRBD1 (6 bases). The length of the CDR3 is 15 residues. Germline V gives CDR1 MNHNS, CDR2 SASEGT. The V gene lost 3 bases and the J gene lost 1 base, with 10 bases spanning the gap. In nucleotides, the CDR3 is TGTGCCAGCAGTGAGATAGGGGGGAGCAATCAGCCCCAGCATTTT. Protein sequence: CASSEIGGSNQPQHF.

The table lists this clone with a few counts. V gene TRBV5-4 combines with J gene TRBJ1-6; 8 bases agree with TRBD1. Germline lookup yields CDR1 SGHNT and CDR2 YYREEE (reference sequence). This CDR3 contains 16 residues. Unmatched junction bases numbered 14, after V lost 4 bases and J lost 11 bases. CDR3 bases: TGTGCCAGCAGCCCTTCGGACAGGGCAGATATCGCACCCCTCCACTTT. This sequence encodes CASSPSDRADIAPLHF.

This chain joins TRBV5-6 and TRBJ2-1; 9 bases match TRBD2. Germline-derived CDR1 and CDR2 are SGHDT and YYEEEE. The CDR3 is made up of 14 amino acids. Trimming removed 6 bases from V and 7 bases from J; junction bases left unmatched: 8. CDR3 nucleotide sequence: TGTGCCAGCATCCATAGCGGGAGTGGTAATGAGCAGTTCTTC. As protein: CASIHSGSGNEQFF. The whole variable domain, filled in from reference TRBV5-6 and TRBJ2-1, reads DAGVTQSPTHLIKTRGQQVTLRCSPKSGHDTVSWYQQALGQGPQFIFQYYEEEERQRGNFPDRFSGHQFPNYSSELNVNALLLGDSALYLCASIHSGSGNEQFFGPGTRLTVL.

The chain employs TRBV18 and TRBJ2-1; TRBD1 matches at 8 bases. The CDR3 sequence is 15 residues long. V lost 5 bases and J lost 7; bases outside the gene matches: 10. Germline assignment: CDR1 KGHSH and CDR2 LQKENI. CDR3 bases: TGTGCCAGCTCAACCGGGACAGGCCTGGGAAATGAGCAGTTCTTC. Its protein product is CASSTGTGLGNEQFF.

This chain's CDR3 is CATAPTNSPLHF. In nucleotides, the CDR3 is TGTGCCACCGCCCCTACTAATTCACCCCTCCACTTT. The chain is built from TRBV30 and TRBJ1-6; D unclear. CDR1 is GTSNPN, CDR2 SVGIG, per germline (reference sequence). CDR3 length equals 12 residues. Trimming stripped 8 bases from V and 6 bases from J, with 11 bases between.

This clone turned up a few times. The chain links TRBV7-3 to TRBJ2-1; maybe TRBD2 (6 bases). The CDR3 has 16 residues. V dropped 2 bases and J dropped 5 bases, with 16 bases sitting between them. Germline-derived CDR1 and CDR2 are SGHTA and FQGTGA. The CDR3 DNA sequence: TGTGCCAGCAGCTTATTCGTGGGGGGTCCCAACAATGAGCAGTTCTTC. Protein product: CASSLFVGGPNNEQFF.

V gene TRBV5-6 combines with J gene TRBJ2-1; 7 bases map to TRBD2. The V segment lost 3 bases and the J segment 6 bases; nucleotides outside the gene matches: 9. The germline V gene encodes CDR1 SGHDT and CDR2 YYEEEE. This CDR3 region has 15 residues. CDR3 sequence (DNA): TGTGCCAGCAGCTCCCAGCGGGATGGCGGCAATGAGCAGTTCTTC. This sequence encodes CASSSQRDGGNEQFF.

This clone has only a few counts. CDR3 bases: TGTGCCAGTAGTCCAGCGGGGACATTTGAGGGGCCCCAGCATTTT. It translates to CASSPAGTFEGPQHF. The rearrangement uses TRBV19 and TRBJ1-5; D may be TRBD1 (6 bases). The CDR3 is made up of 15 amino acids. With 5 bases removed from V and 9 bases from J, the gap between germline ends came to 20 bases. The germline V gene has CDR1 LNHDA and CDR2 SQIVND (reference sequence).

This clone came up a few times. The V and J genes are TRBV29-1 and TRBJ2-7; D unresolved. This CDR3 is 11 amino acids long. Per the germline V gene, CDR1 is SQVTM and CDR2 is ANQGSEA. V was pared by 4 bases and J by 3 bases, with 7 bases between. The CDR3 DNA sequence: TGCAGCGTTGGGTGGCACTACGAGCAGTACGTC. Protein product: CSVGWHYEQYV.

Within the sample, this clone is medium-sized. This sequence joins TRBV5-1 and TRBJ2-7, with TRBD1 matching over 9 bases. V was clipped by 10 bases and J by 1 base; unmatched bases: 6. CDR3 size: 13 residues. CDR1 is SGHRS, CDR2 YFSETQ, per germline. The CDR3 sequence is CACAGTGSYEQYF. In DNA, the CDR3 is TGCGCCTGCGCCGGGACAGGGTCCTACGAGCAGTACTTC.

This clone was recorded a few times. The rearrangement uses TRBV30 and TRBJ1-5; no clear D. Germline V CDR1 and CDR2: GTSNPN, SVGIG (reference sequence). V was trimmed by 2 bases and J by 6 bases, leaving 14 bases between them. The CDR3 runs to 14 residues. The CDR3 region has the DNA TGTGCCTGGAGTTTCGGGGAAAGAAGTCAGCCCCAGCATTTT. Its protein product is CAWSFGERSQPQHF. Together with reference TRBV30 and TRBJ1-5, the CDR3 gives the full variable domain: SQTIHQWPATLVQPVGSPLSLECTVEGTSNPNLYWYRQAAGRGLQLLFYSVGIGQISSEVPQNLSASRPQDRQFILSSKKLLLSDSGFYLCAWSFGERSQPQHFGDGTRLSIL.

V is TRBV5-6 and J is TRBJ2-1; 8 nucleotides line up with TRBD2. V gave up 2 bases and J gave up 13 bases; unmatched junction bases: 5. Germline V gene data show CDR1 as SGHDT and CDR2 as YYEEEE. This CDR3 spans 12 amino acids. In DNA form, the CDR3 reads TGTGCCAGCAGCTTCGGGGGACTAGACCAGTTCTTC. This sequence encodes CASSFGGLDQFF.